These 11 T cell receptor beta chains originate from one sample sequenced in a study of T-cell memory formation after mild COVID-19. TCRdb re-analysed the 5' RACE reads in MiXCR, keeping a single row per CDR3 protein. The table lists about half a million distinct CDR3 sequences, about 20% of them singletons. The material sequenced was PBMCs or a T cell subset sorted from them (not recorded which). The source is an adult woman who had mild COVID-19 (a few samples of this study predate the infection). Cell type and time point are not known.

The chain links TRBV3-1 to TRBJ2-1; D could derive from TRBD1 or TRBD2 (5 bases each). Germline lookup yields CDR1 LGHDT and CDR2 YNNKEL (reference sequence). The CDR3 sequence is 14 residues long. V lost 1 base to trimming and J lost 5 bases, with 9 bases between them. CDR3 region: CASSQGGVDNEQFF. The CDR3, as DNA: TGTGCCAGCAGCCAAGGAGGGGTCGACAATGAGCAGTTCTTC.

The rearrangement joins TRBV7-3 to TRBJ2-7; 10 nucleotides align to TRBD2. CDR1 SGHTA and CDR2 FQGTGA come from the germline V gene. CDR3 length: 13 residues. V shed 8 bases, J shed 5 bases, and the junction held 6 bases outside the gene matches. The CDR3 sequence is CASSTSGNDEQYF. The CDR3 DNA reads as TGTGCCAGCTCCACTAGCGGGAACGACGAGCAGTACTTC.

The chain links TRBV3-1 to TRBJ2-1, with D possibly being TRBD2 (6 bases). The V gene lost 1 base and the J gene lost 4 bases, with 14 bases spanning the gap. The CDR3 covers 16 residues. Germline V gene data show CDR1 as LGHDT and CDR2 as YNNKEL (reference sequence). The DNA of the CDR3 is TGTGCCAGCAGCCAAGCATCGGAGGGGCGGTACAATGAGCAGTTCTTC. Amino acid sequence: CASSQASEGRYNEQFF.

The chain joins TRBV2 to TRBJ2-3; TRBD2 agrees at 9 bases. CDR1 SNHLY and CDR2 FYNNEI come from the germline V gene. The J segment lost 7 bases and the V segment lost 1 base, leaving 6 bases of the junction unmatched. The CDR3 spans 15 residues. CDR3 residues: CASSEGRGGLYTQYF. CDR3 sequence (DNA): TGTGCCAGCAGTGAAGGGCGGGGGGGCCTGTATACGCAGTATTTT.

This sequence joins TRBV4-3 and TRBJ2-5; D gene unclear. The CDR3 extends over 13 amino acids. CDR1 LGHNA and CDR2 YSLEER come from the germline V gene. The ends were cut back, 1 base at V and 5 bases at J, with 8 bases in the middle. CDR3 in DNA: TGCGCCAGCAGCCAAGGCCCGTGGGAGACCCAGTACTTC. It specifies CASSQGPWETQYF.

The rearrangement links TRBV6-1 to TRBJ2-7; 11 nucleotides line up with TRBD2. The CDR3 runs to 16 residues. Per the germline V gene, CDR1 is MNHNS and CDR2 is SASEGT. The V and J ends lost 4 bases and 3 bases, in that order; junction bases with no gene match: 8. The CDR3 loop is CASSVRPGTSGYEQYF. CDR3 nucleotides: TGTGCCAGCAGTGTTAGGCCCGGGACTAGCGGCTACGAGCAGTACTTC.

The V gene is TRBV7-2, the J gene TRBJ2-1; 12 nucleotides match TRBD2. This CDR3 has 16 amino acids. V lost 5 bases and J lost 8; bases outside the gene matches: 10. Germline V gene sequence: CDR1 SGHTA, CDR2 FQGNSA. The CDR3 sequence: CASSPAGTSGYDEQFF. The CDR3 nucleotides are TGTGCCAGCAGCCCCGCCGGGACTAGCGGGTACGATGAGCAGTTCTTC.

This clonotype appeared a few times. The chain couples TRBV7-9 to TRBJ2-2; 7 bases fit TRBD1. The CDR3 sequence is 15 residues long. Losses at the gene ends were 5 bases for V and 7 bases for J; bases not matched to a gene: 10. Germline-derived CDR1 and CDR2 are SEHNR and FQNEAQ (reference sequence). The CDR3 region has the DNA TGTGCCAGCAGCCCCCGACAGGGAAATTACGGGGAGCTGTTTTTT. It specifies CASSPRQGNYGELFF.

The rearrangement joins TRBV4-1 to TRBJ2-5; 11 nucleotides agree with TRBD2. CDR3 size: 15 residues. CDR1 and CDR2 from the germline V gene are MGHRA and YSYEKL. With 2 bases clipped from V and 4 bases from J, the junction kept 3 bases outside the gene matches. DNA of the CDR3: TGCGCCAGCAGCCAACTAGCGGGGGGCGGAGAGACCCAGTACTTC. As protein: CASSQLAGGGETQYF.

This clonotype has just a few counts. The rearrangement uses TRBV29-1 and TRBJ2-2; D call uncertain. The CDR3 length is 13 residues. V gave up 4 bases and J gave up 3 bases, with 9 bases separating them. The germline CDR1 and CDR2 sequences are SQVTM and ANQGSEA. The CDR3 loop is CSVGARYTGELFF. As DNA, the CDR3 is TGCAGCGTTGGTGCCCGATACACCGGGGAGCTGTTTTTT.

This clonotype was counted ten times or more. The rearrangement links TRBV24-1 to TRBJ2-1, with 9 bases fitting TRBD2. From germline, CDR1 is KGHDR and CDR2 SFDVKD. The V segment lost 4 bases and the J segment 3 bases; nucleotides outside the gene matches: 6. The CDR3 runs 16 residues. CDR3 region: CATSDHLAGSYNEQFF. CDR3 nucleotide sequence: TGTGCCACCAGTGACCATCTAGCGGGAAGCTACAATGAGCAGTTCTTC.